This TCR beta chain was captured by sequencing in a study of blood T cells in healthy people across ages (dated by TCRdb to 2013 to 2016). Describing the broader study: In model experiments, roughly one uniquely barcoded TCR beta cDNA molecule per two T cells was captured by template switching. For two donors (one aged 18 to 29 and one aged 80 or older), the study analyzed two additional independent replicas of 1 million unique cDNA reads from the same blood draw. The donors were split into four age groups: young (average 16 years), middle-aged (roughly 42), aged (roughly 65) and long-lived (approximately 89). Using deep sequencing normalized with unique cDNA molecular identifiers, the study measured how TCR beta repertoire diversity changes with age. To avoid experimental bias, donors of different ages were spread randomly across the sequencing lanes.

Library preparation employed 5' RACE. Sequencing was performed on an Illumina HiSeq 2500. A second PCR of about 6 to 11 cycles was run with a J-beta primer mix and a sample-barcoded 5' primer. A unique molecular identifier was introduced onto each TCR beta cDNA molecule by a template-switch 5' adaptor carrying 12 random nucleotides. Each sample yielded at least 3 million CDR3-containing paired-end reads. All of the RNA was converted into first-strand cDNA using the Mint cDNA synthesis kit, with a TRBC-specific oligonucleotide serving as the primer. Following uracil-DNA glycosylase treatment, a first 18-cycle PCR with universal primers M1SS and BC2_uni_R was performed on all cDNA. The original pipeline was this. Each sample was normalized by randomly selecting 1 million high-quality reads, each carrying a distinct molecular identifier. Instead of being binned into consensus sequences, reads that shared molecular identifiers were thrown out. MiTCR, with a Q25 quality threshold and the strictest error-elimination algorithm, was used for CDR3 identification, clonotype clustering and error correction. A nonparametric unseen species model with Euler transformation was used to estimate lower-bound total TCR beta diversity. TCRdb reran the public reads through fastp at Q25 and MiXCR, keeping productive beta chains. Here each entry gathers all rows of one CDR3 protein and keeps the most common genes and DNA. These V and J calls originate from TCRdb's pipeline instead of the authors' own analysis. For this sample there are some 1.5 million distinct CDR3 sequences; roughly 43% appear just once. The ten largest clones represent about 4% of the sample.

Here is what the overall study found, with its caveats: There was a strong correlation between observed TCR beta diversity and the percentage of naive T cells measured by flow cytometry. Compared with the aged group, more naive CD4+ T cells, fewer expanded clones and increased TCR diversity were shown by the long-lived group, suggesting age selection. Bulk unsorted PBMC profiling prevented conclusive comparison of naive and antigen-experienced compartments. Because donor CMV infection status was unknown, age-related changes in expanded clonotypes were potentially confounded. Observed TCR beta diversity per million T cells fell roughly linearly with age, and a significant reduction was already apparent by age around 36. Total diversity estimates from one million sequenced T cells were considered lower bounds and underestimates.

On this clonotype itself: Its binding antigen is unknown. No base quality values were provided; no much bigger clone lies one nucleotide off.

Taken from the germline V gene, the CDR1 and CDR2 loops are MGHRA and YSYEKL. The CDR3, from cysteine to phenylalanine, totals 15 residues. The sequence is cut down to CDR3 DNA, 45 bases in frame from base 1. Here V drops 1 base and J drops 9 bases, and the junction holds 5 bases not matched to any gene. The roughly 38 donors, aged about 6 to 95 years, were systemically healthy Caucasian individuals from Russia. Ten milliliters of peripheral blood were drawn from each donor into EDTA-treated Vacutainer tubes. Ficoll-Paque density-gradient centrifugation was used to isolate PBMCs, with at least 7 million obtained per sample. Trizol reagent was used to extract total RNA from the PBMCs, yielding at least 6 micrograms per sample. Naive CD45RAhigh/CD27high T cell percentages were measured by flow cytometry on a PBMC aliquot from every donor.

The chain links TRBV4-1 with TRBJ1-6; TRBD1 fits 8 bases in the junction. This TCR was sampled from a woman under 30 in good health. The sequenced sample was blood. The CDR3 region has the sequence CASSQAGQGGSPLHF. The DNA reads TGCGCCAGCAGCCAAGCTGGACAGGGCGGTTCACCCCTCCACTTT.